These T cell receptor beta chains were read from a single sample in a study of blood T cell repertoires in COVID-19. Assay used: immunoSEQ multiplex PCR; TCRdb lists only in-frame clones, some missing. The sample lists 120,000 or so clones, less than 90% occurring once. The sample consisted of peripheral blood. Receptors originate from a woman aged 30 to 39 who had recovered from COVID-19. CDR3s include the opening cysteine and the closing phenylalanine or tryptophan. Each record gives: V gene, clone size, D gene, J gene, CDR3 DNA, CDR3 protein. A D gene is named only where the DNA matches it firmly. Clone size is not always given. Where it is, it says once, few, many or a class for expanded clones.

TRBV2	-	TRBD2	TRBJ2-3	TGTGCCAGCAGTCGAACCGTCCGACTAGCGGGGGGGGTAACAGATACGCAGTATTTT	CASSRTVRLAGGVTDTQYF
TRBV15	-	-	TRBJ1-5	TGTGCCACCAGCCGGCGGGGGGGGCAGGGCAATCAGCCCCAGCATTTT	CATSRRGGQGNQPQHF
TRBV9	once	-	TRBJ2-7	TGTGCCAGCAGCGTAGCTGGTGAGGGTTCTATCTCCTACGAGCAGTACTTC	CASSVAGEGSISYEQYF
TRBV12-1	-	-	TRBJ2-7	TGTGCCAGCAGCCCCCGGGCCGGGCAGGGGGGATACGAGCAGTACTTC	CASSPRAGQGGYEQYF
TRBV6-5	-	-	TRBJ1-5	TGTGCCAGCAGTCTCCAGGGTGGAAGGGATCAGCCCCAGCATTTT	CASSLQGGRDQPQHF
TRBV10-3	-	TRBD1	TRBJ1-1	TGTGCCATCAGACGGGACAGCTCGAACACTGAAGCTTTCTTT	CAIRRDSSNTEAFF
TRBV7-9	-	-	TRBJ1-5	TGTGCCAGCAGCTTACGAGGAAGCAATCAGCCCCAGCATTTT	CASSLRGSNQPQHF
TRBV4-1	-	-	TRBJ1-5	TGCGCCAGCAGCCAATCGGCTACAGGGTACGGTCAGCCCCAGCATTTT	CASSQSATGYGQPQHF
TRBV5-6	-	TRBD1	TRBJ2-7	TGTGCCAGCAGCTTAGGAACAGGGGGGACCGAGCAGTACTTC	CASSLGTGGTEQYF
TRBV9	-	TRBD1	TRBJ2-7	TGTGCCAGCAGCGTAGAGGAGGGCAGGGGGCAAGAGCAGTACTTC	CASSVEEGRGQEQYF
TRBV19	once	TRBD2	TRBJ2-5	TGTGCCAGTACCCCAACCGCGGGGGGTCAAGAGACCCAGTACTTC	CASTPTAGGQETQYF
TRBV2	-	-	TRBJ2-6	TGTGCCATCCAGGACACGTTCTCTGGGGCCAACGTCCTGACTTTC	CAIQDTFSGANVLTF
TRBV27	-	TRBD2	TRBJ2-1	TGTGCCAGCAGTTTAGTACTAGCGGGAGGGCTTGGTGAGCAGTTCTTC	CASSLVLAGGLGEQFF
TRBV15	-	-	TRBJ2-7	TGTGCCACCAGCAGAGCGTCGGGAAGAAATTTGGGCGAGCAGTACTTC	CATSRASGRNLGEQYF
TRBV11-3	-	-	TRBJ2-2	TGTGCCAGCAGCTTAGACAGGGGCCGAGCCGGGGAGCTGTTTTTT	CASSLDRGRAGELFF
TRBV10-2	-	TRBD2	TRBJ2-3	TGCGCCAGCCGCAAGGGACTAGCGGGGCATAGCACAGATACGCAGTATTTT	CASRKGLAGHSTDTQYF
TRBV7-9	-	-	TRBJ1-2	TGTGCCAGCAGCCTCGACTATGGCTACACCTTC	CASSLDYGYTF
TRBV12-5	-	TRBD1	TRBJ2-3	TGTGCTAGTGGTTTGCTCCGGAGACAGGGTACAGATACGCAGTATTTT	CASGLLRRQGTDTQYF
TRBV15	-	-	TRBJ2-3	TGTGCCACCAGCAGAGATCGGAGATCTAGCACAGATACGCAGTATTTT	CATSRDRRSSTDTQYF
TRBV3-1/TRBV3-2	-	TRBD1	TRBJ1-4	TGTGCCAGCAGCCGACAGGGTCCTTTTGAAAAACTGTTTTTT	CASSRQGPFEKLFF
TRBV7-3	few	-	TRBJ1-1	TGTGCCAGCAGCTTCCGGGGGAACACTGAAGCTTTCTTT	CASSFRGNTEAFF
TRBV10-3	-	-	TRBJ1-2	TGTGCCATCAGCTCAGGGGAGTCTAACTATGGCTACACCTTC	CAISSGESNYGYTF
TRBV18	-	-	TRBJ1-5	TGTGCCAGCTCACCCCAGGGTAATCAGCCCCAGCATTTT	CASSPQGNQPQHF
TRBV7-9	few	-	TRBJ2-3	TGTGCCAGCAGCTACTCTAGCTTGGGGGGAGATACGCAGTATTTT	CASSYSSLGGDTQYF
TRBV10-3	-	TRBD2	TRBJ2-1	TGTGCCATCAAAGCTAGCGGGAGGGCGCCTGAGCAGTTCTTC	CAIKASGRAPEQFF
TRBV12-3/TRBV12-4	-	-	TRBJ2-7	TGTGCCAGCAGTTTCGGACAAGAGCAGTACTTC	CASSFGQEQYF
TRBV18	many	TRBD2	TRBJ2-1	TGTGCCAGCTCACCCGAGGTCGGGACTAGCGGGGGAAACAATGAGCAGTTCTTC	CASSPEVGTSGGNNEQFF
TRBV12-2	-	-	TRBJ2-3	TGTGCAAGTCGCTTAGTTGCCAGGCATACTAGCACAGATACGCAGTATTTT	CASRLVARHTSTDTQYF
TRBV19	-	-	TRBJ1-2	TGTGCCAGTAGTATAGAAACGGTGAACTATGGCTACACCTTC	CASSIETVNYGYTF
TRBV6-5	-	-	TRBJ2-5	TGTGCCAGCAGTTACTCTCAGGGGCAGAAGACCCAGTACTTC	CASSYSQGQKTQYF
TRBV5-8	-	-	TRBJ1-5	TGTGCCACTTACTCAGGGGCTCAGCAGCCCCAGCATTTT	CATYSGAQQPQHF
TRBV30	-	TRBD1	TRBJ1-1	TGTGCCTGGTCCCCGCGGGACAGGGGGAACACTGAAGCTTTCTTT	CAWSPRDRGNTEAFF
TRBV4-1	once	-	TRBJ1-1	TGCGCCAGCAGCCAAGATCAGGGGCCCACTGAAGCTTTCTTT	CASSQDQGPTEAFF
TRBV21-1	-	-	TRBJ2-5	TGTGCCAGCAGCAAAGGGAGCGGTGACTCCCTGTACCAAGAGACCCAGTACTTC	CASSKGSGDSLYQETQYF
TRBV19	-	-	TRBJ1-3	TGTGCCAGTAGTATGATCGGTGGAAACACCATATATTTT	CASSMIGGNTIYF
TRBV2	once	TRBD2	TRBJ2-5	TGTGCCAGCAGTGATATTCGGCGGGGGGGACAAGAGACCCAGTACTTC	CASSDIRRGGQETQYF
TRBV19	-	-	TRBJ2-1	TGTGCCAGTAGTATGAGGAGTTCTATGGGCAATGAGCAGTTCTTC	CASSMRSSMGNEQFF
TRBV10-2	-	TRBD1	TRBJ2-7	TGCGCCAGCAGACCGGGACAGGGGACCTACGAGCAGTACTTC	CASRPGQGTYEQYF
TRBV19	few	-	TRBJ2-3	TGTGCCAGTAGTATAGGGCGGAGCACAGATACGCAGTATTTT	CASSIGRSTDTQYF
TRBV9	few	TRBD2	TRBJ2-7	TGTGCCAGCAGTGATGGGAGGGCAGGGAACTACGAGCAGTACTTC	CASSDGRAGNYEQYF
TRBV5-4	-	TRBD1	TRBJ1-6	TGTGCCAGCAGCCCCCAGACAGGGGACCTAGCACCCCTCCACTTT	CASSPQTGDLAPLHF
TRBV7-3	-	TRBD2	TRBJ2-5	TGTGCCAGCAGTCTAACAGCGGGAGGAAGGGAGACCCAGTACTTC	CASSLTAGGRETQYF
TRBV5-6	-	TRBD2	TRBJ2-7	TGTGCCAGCAGGGGGACTAGCGGAACCTACGAGCAGTACTTC	CASRGTSGTYEQYF
TRBV6-1	-	-	TRBJ2-7	TGTGCCAGCAGTGAATTCGGAACAGAGACCTACGAGCAGTACTTC	CASSEFGTETYEQYF
TRBV3-1/TRBV3-2	-	TRBD2	TRBJ2-5	TGTGCCAGCAGCCCGGGACTAGCGCAAGAGACCCAGTACTTC	CASSPGLAQETQYF
TRBV3-1/TRBV3-2	-	TRBD2	TRBJ2-5	TGTGCCAGCAGCCCAACCCGGACTAGCGGGGGGGGGACCCAGTACTTC	CASSPTRTSGGGTQYF
TRBV25-1	-	TRBD2	TRBJ2-7	TGTGCCAGCGCTAAAATAGCGGGTCCCTCCTACGAGCAGTACTTC	CASAKIAGPSYEQYF
TRBV5-1	few	-	TRBJ2-3	TGCGCCAGCAGCCTGGACGGTATCACAGATACGCAGTATTTT	CASSLDGITDTQYF
TRBV19	-	TRBD2	TRBJ2-3	TGTGCCAGTAGTTCGGGACTAGCGGGAGGACTAGATACGCAGTATTTT	CASSSGLAGGLDTQYF
TRBV7-2	-	-	TRBJ1-5	TGTGCCAGCAGTCCGGGCGGGTATCAGCCCCAGCATTTT	CASSPGGYQPQHF
TRBV2	-	TRBD1	TRBJ1-5	TGTGCCACCTCGGACAGGGTAATTCAGCCCCAGCATTTT	CATSDRVIQPQHF
TRBV6-4	-	-	TRBJ1-5	TGTGCCAGCAGTGACTCCAGGGGCCGGGGCAATCAGCCCCAGCATTTT	CASSDSRGRGNQPQHF
TRBV24-1	-	TRBD1	TRBJ2-2	TGTGCCACCAGTGATACAGGGGCCACCGGGGAGCTGTTTTTT	CATSDTGATGELFF
TRBV10-3	-	TRBD2	TRBJ2-7	TGTGCCATCAGTGACCTAGCGGGAGGAGGGTACGAGCAGTACTTC	CAISDLAGGGYEQYF
TRBV15	-	-	TRBJ1-5	TGTGCCACCAGCAGAGGGCGCAATCAGCCCCAGCATTTT	CATSRGRNQPQHF
TRBV4-1	-	TRBD1	TRBJ1-6	TGCGCCAGCAGCCAGCGAATGACAGGGAGCTATAATTCACCCCTCCACTTT	CASSQRMTGSYNSPLHF
TRBV13	-	-	TRBJ1-2	TGTGCCAGCAGCTTAGCAGCCACGCGTCGGGGAGGCTACACCTTC	CASSLAATRRGGYTF